One sample yielded the 29 T cell receptor beta chains listed below, sequenced in a study of blood T cell repertoires in COVID-19. Profiled with immunoSEQ multiplex PCR; TCRdb holds only in-frame clones, not every one. The table lists some 330,000 clones, around 86% of them singletons. The source material was PBMCs or T cells enriched from blood (not recorded which). The receptors come from a woman in her 50s who had recovered from COVID-19.

This clone occurred a few times. The chain combines TRBV3-1 (or the pseudogene TRBV3-2) with TRBJ2-5, with 7 bases aligning to TRBD1. CDR3 length: 13 residues. CDR1 is LGHDT, CDR2 YNNKEL, per germline (reference sequence). Germline trimming cut 7 bases from V and 5 bases from J; bases unmatched to any gene: 7. The CDR3 protein is CASTPRGRETQYF. In DNA form, the CDR3 reads TGTGCCAGCACCCCAAGGGGGCGGGAGACCCAGTACTTC.

This chain connects TRBV11-3 to TRBJ2-7, with 8 bases aligning to TRBD2. The germline gives CDR1 SGHNT, CDR2 YENEEA. There are 14 residues in the CDR3. The junction had 6 bases not matched to a gene; V was cut back by 5 bases and J by 3 bases. CDR3 residues: CASSPRSGSYEQYF. In DNA, the CDR3 is TGTGCCAGCAGCCCTCGAAGCGGGAGCTACGAGCAGTACTTC. Looking up the rest from reference TRBV11-3 and TRBJ2-7 gives the full variable domain: EAGVVQSPRYKIIEKKQPVAFWCNPISGHNTLYWYLQNLGQGPELLIRYENEEAVDDSQLPKDRFSAERLKGVDSTLKIQPAELGDSAVYLCASSPRSGSYEQYFGPGTRLTVT.

CDR3 DNA sequence: TGCAGTGCCTGGGGCGGCTATGGCTACACCTTC. This gives the protein CSAWGGYGYTF. V gene TRBV20-1 combines with J gene TRBJ1-2, with D perhaps TRBD1 (5 bases). Per germline, CDR1 DFQATT and CDR2 SNEGSKA (reference sequence). Trimming took off 6 bases at V and 4 bases at J, with 9 bases between the two ends. The CDR3 consists of 11 residues.

In this sample, this clone turned up once. The V and J genes are TRBV5-8 and TRBJ1-5; 7 bases are a match to TRBD1. CDR1 and CDR2 from the germline V gene are SGHTS and YDEGEE. The junction had 16 bases not matched to a gene; V was cut back by 4 bases and J by 6 bases. This CDR3 spans 17 amino acids. In DNA, the CDR3 is TGTGCCAGCAGCGGTGGGGGGTACAGGGGTCTAAGTCAGCCCCAGCATTTT. The encoded protein is CASSGGGYRGLSQPQHF.

This chain joins TRBV6-2 or TRBV6-3 and TRBJ2-7; weak D call: TRBD2 (6 bases). CDR3 size: 14 residues. V was cut by 6 bases and J by 5 bases, with 17 bases left in between. Germline V gene data show CDR1 as MNHEY and CDR2 as SVGEGT. The DNA for the CDR3 is TGTGCCAGCAGCCTCACGGGTGGGAGGAACGAGCAGTACTTC. It is translated as CASSLTGGRNEQYF.

The chain has TRBV7-9 and TRBJ1-3, with D maybe TRBD1 (5 bases). Germline V gene sequence: CDR1 SEHNR, CDR2 FQNEAQ (reference sequence). Trimming left V 7 bases short and J 1 base short, with 8 bases between. This CDR3 contains 13 residues. The CDR3 DNA reads as TGTGCCAGCAATCGGGGGTCTGGAAACACCATATATTTT. Encoded protein: CASNRGSGNTIYF. The whole variable domain, filled in from reference TRBV7-9 and TRBJ1-3, reads DTGVSQNPRHKITKRGQNVTFRCDPISEHNRLYWYRQTLGQGPEFLTYFQNEAQLEKSRLLSDRFSAERPKGSFSTLEIQRTEQGDSAMYLCASNRGSGNTIYFGEGSWLTVV.

A few counts support this clone. The chain is built from TRBV11-2 and TRBJ1-5; 8 bases map to TRBD1. The V gene end was trimmed by 5 bases and the J gene end by 4 bases; junction bases not matched to a gene: 7. CDR3 length: 15 residues. The germline V gene encodes CDR1 SGHAT and CDR2 FQNNGV. Here the CDR3 DNA reads TGTGCCAGCAGCCCCGGGACAGGATGGAATCAGCCCCAGCATTTT. It codes for CASSPGTGWNQPQHF.

The J gene is TRBJ1-2, the V gene TRBV15, with a weak D call TRBD1 (5 bases). Germline CDR1 and CDR2: LNHNV and YYDKDF (reference sequence). V gave up 1 base and J gave up 4 bases, with 13 bases separating them. The CDR3 contains 15 residues. This CDR3 is CATSRGVGPPYGYTF. Written as DNA, the CDR3 is TGTGCCACCAGCAGAGGGGTGGGGCCTCCCTATGGCTACACCTTC.

This chain links TRBV6-5 with TRBJ2-7; no reliable D call. Germline V gives CDR1 MNHEY, CDR2 SVGAGI. Trimming stripped 8 bases from V and 3 bases from J, with 20 bases between. This CDR3 has 15 residues. CDR3: CASQDRRKTFYEQYF. Here the CDR3 DNA reads TGTGCCAGCCAAGATAGGAGAAAAACCTTCTACGAGCAGTACTTC.

The chain combines TRBV3-1 (or the pseudogene TRBV3-2) with TRBJ2-5; tentative D call: TRBD2 (6 bases). Germline CDR1 is LGHDT and CDR2 is YNNKEL (reference sequence). The germline V and J ends were trimmed by 4 bases and 4 bases, with 16 bases remaining between them. The CDR3 consists of 15 residues. The CDR3 loop reads CASSPRAGSGETQYF. For the CDR3, the DNA is TGTGCCAGCAGCCCCCGTGCGGGGTCGGGAGAGACCCAGTACTTC.

The chain combines TRBV5-5 with TRBJ1-5, with D possibly TRBD1 on 6 matching bases. Germline V gene lookup returns CDR1 SGHKS and CDR2 YYEKEE (reference sequence). V was cut by 2 bases and J by 2 bases, with 8 bases left in between. The CDR3 loop spans 14 amino acids. The CDR3 nucleotides read TGTGCCAGCAGCTTTGCAGGGGGCAATCAGCCCCAGCATTTT. Encoded protein: CASSFAGGNQPQHF.

The genes are TRBV7-2 and TRBJ2-2; the D is unclear. The CDR3 runs 14 residues. The V end lost 2 bases, the J end lost 6 bases, and 10 bases lay between the germline ends. The germline V gene encodes CDR1 SGHTA and CDR2 FQGNSA. The CDR3 region has the DNA TGTGCCAGCAGCTTATCTATGTGGTCCGGGGAGCTGTTTTTT. Its translation: CASSLSMWSGELFF.

The J gene is TRBJ2-1, the V gene TRBV6-2 or TRBV6-3, with 13 nucleotides matching TRBD2. V gave up 2 bases and J gave up 1 base; unmatched junction bases: 5. Germline V gives CDR1 MNHEY, CDR2 SVGEGT. The CDR3 contains 18 residues. DNA of the CDR3: TGTGCCAGCAGTTACCAGGGACTAGCGGGGCCGTCCTACAATGAGCAGTTCTTC. As protein: CASSYQGLAGPSYNEQFF.

The rearrangement joins TRBV6-5 to TRBJ2-7; 7 bases are a match to TRBD1. V was clipped by 2 bases and J by 4 bases; unmatched bases: 5. Germline values: CDR1 MNHEY, CDR2 SVGAGI. The CDR3 consists of 14 residues. CDR3 in amino acids: CASSYRSGGYEQYF. The CDR3, as DNA: TGTGCCAGCAGTTACCGGTCAGGGGGTTACGAGCAGTACTTC.

This rearrangement joins TRBV21-1 to TRBJ2-3; the tabulated D call, TRBD1, remains unverified against the DNA. TRBV21-1 is an annotated pseudogene. This CDR3 region has 15 residues. The CDR3 loop reads CAIDLDRGPPLPQYF. For the CDR3, the DNA is TGTGCCATCGACCTCGACAGGGGCCCCCCCCTGCCGCAGTATTTT.

On this clone: This same CDR3 is encoded by further DNA sequences in the sample. The chain uses TRBV12-3 or TRBV12-4 and TRBJ1-1; D is ambiguous. V was shortened by 4 bases and J by 4 bases, with 7 bases between the two germline ends. CDR3 size: 12 residues. CDR3 nucleotide sequence: TGTGCCAGCAGTTATGGCGGCACTGAAGCTTTCTTT. Encoded protein: CASSYGGTEAFF.

The rearrangement joins TRBV14 to TRBJ2-2; 7 bases agree with TRBD1. The germline V gene encodes CDR1 SGHDN and CDR2 FVKESK. The CDR3 is 14 amino acids. Trimming took 4 bases from V and 7 from J; bases not matched to a gene: 6. CDR3 sequence (DNA): TGTGCCAGCAGCCCGACAGGGAGCGGCGGGGAGCTGTTTTTT. This gives the protein CASSPTGSGGELFF.

V usage is TRBV30 and J usage is TRBJ2-1; 14 bases agree with TRBD2. In germline, CDR1 is GTSNPN, CDR2 SVGIG (reference sequence). CDR3 length: 15 residues. With V trimmed by 5 bases and J by 10 bases, 10 bases remained unmatched. CDR3 DNA: TGTGCCTGGTCCGGGACTAGCGGGGGCGCGGGGGAGCAGTTCTTC. It translates to CAWSGTSGGAGEQFF.

This clone came up a few times. The V and J genes are TRBV29-1 and TRBJ1-2, with 7 bases matching TRBD1. The CDR3 is 14 residues long. The V segment lost 7 bases and the J segment 4 bases; nucleotides outside the gene matches: 12. The germline CDR1 and CDR2 sequences are SQVTM and ANQGSEA. This CDR3 reads CSASRGQTPYGYTF. The DNA for the CDR3 is TGCAGCGCTTCAAGGGGGCAAACCCCCTATGGCTACACCTTC.

This sequence joins TRBV7-9 and TRBJ2-5, with D perhaps matching TRBD2 (6 bases). The CDR3 sequence is 13 residues long. The germline V and J ends were trimmed by 4 bases and 5 bases, with 11 bases remaining between them. CDR1 SEHNR and CDR2 FQNEAQ come from the germline V gene (reference sequence). CDR3 coding DNA: TGTGCCAGCAGCTGGGACTGGGGGGAGACCCAGTACTTC. Protein product: CASSWDWGETQYF.

The CDR3 protein is CASRDVGGPRTEAFF. The DNA of the CDR3 is TGTGCCAGCAGAGACGTGGGGGGGCCCCGAACTGAAGCTTTCTTT. This chain joins TRBV27 and TRBJ1-1, with a tentative D call TRBD1 (6 bases). This CDR3 region has 15 residues. CDR1 is MNHEY and CDR2 is SMNVEV in the germline V gene (reference sequence). V was pared by 6 bases and J by 5 bases, with 19 bases between.

This clone was seen only once. The V and J genes are TRBV20-1 and TRBJ2-6; D is possibly TRBD1 or TRBD2 (6 bases each). CDR3 length: 18 residues. Per germline, CDR1 DFQATT and CDR2 SNEGSKA (reference sequence). The V and J ends lost 3 bases and 0 bases respectively, with 18 bases between them. The CDR3 DNA is TGCAGTGCTAGTGGGGGGCTCGGTCCGAGCTCTGGGGCCAACGTCCTGACTTTC. Amino acids: CSASGGLGPSSGANVLTF.

V and J are TRBV29-1 and TRBJ2-7; tentatively, D is TRBD2 (5 bases). There are 11 residues in the CDR3. With 4 bases removed from V and 2 bases from J, the gap between germline ends came to 6 bases. Looked up from germline, CDR1 is SQVTM and CDR2 is ANQGSEA. CDR3 sequence (DNA): TGCAGCGTTGGGGAGACCTACGAGCAGTACTTC. Amino acid sequence: CSVGETYEQYF.

The rearrangement joins TRBV20-1 to TRBJ2-1, with a tentative D call TRBD2 (6 bases). Trimming cost V 3 bases and J 7 bases, with 19 bases left between them. This CDR3 region has 15 residues. CDR1 is DFQATT, CDR2 SNEGSKA, per germline (reference sequence). CDR3 amino acids: CSASIIGSKDNEQFF. The CDR3, as DNA: TGCAGTGCTAGTATCATCGGGAGTAAAGATAATGAGCAGTTCTTC.

The chain uses TRBV4-2 and TRBJ1-1; TRBD1 matches 7 bases. V lost 4 bases to trimming and J lost 4 bases; unmatched junction nucleotides: 15. CDR1 LGHNA and CDR2 YNFKEQ come from the germline V gene. The CDR3 totals 17 residues. The DNA for the CDR3 is TGTGCCAGCAGCCGAGAGGGGGGAACAGGGGTAGGCACTGAAGCTTTCTTT. Translating it yields CASSREGGTGVGTEAFF.

The chain uses TRBV7-8 and TRBJ2-5; TRBD1 matches 10 bases. The J segment lost 5 bases and the V segment lost 3 bases, leaving 12 bases of the junction unmatched. Germline V CDR1 and CDR2: SGHVS, FQNEAQ. This CDR3 spans 17 amino acids. The CDR3 bases are TGTGCCAGCAGCTTTTACCGGGACAGGGGTCTAGGGGAGACCCAGTACTTC. Protein product: CASSFYRDRGLGETQYF.

The rearrangement joins TRBV5-6 to TRBJ1-3; 12 bases are a match to TRBD1. This CDR3 comprises 17 residues. J lost 4 bases, V lost 4 bases, and 9 bases had no gene match. Germline CDR1 and CDR2: SGHDT and YYEEEE. For the CDR3, the DNA is TGTGCCAGCAGCGCCGGGACAGGGGGCAGTAAGGGAAACACCATATATTTT. Translation: CASSAGTGGSKGNTIYF. Combining the CDR3 with reference TRBV5-6 and TRBJ1-3 gives the whole variable domain DAGVTQSPTHLIKTRGQQVTLRCSPKSGHDTVSWYQQALGQGPQFIFQYYEEEERQRGNFPDRFSGHQFPNYSSELNVNALLLGDSALYLCASSAGTGGSKGNTIYFGEGSWLTVV.

V and J are TRBV7-2 and TRBJ1-5; 7 bases are a match to TRBD1. The CDR3 is 15 amino acids. Germline V gene lookup returns CDR1 SGHTA and CDR2 FQGNSA. The junction had 6 bases not matched to a gene; V was cut back by 2 bases and J by 5 bases. The CDR3 loop reads CASSLFGQVDQPQHF. CDR3 coding DNA: TGTGCCAGCAGCTTATTCGGACAGGTCGATCAGCCCCAGCATTTT.

The chain carries TRBV27 and TRBJ1-2; 9 bases align to TRBD1. Trimming at V came to 7 bases and at J to 6 bases, leaving 6 bases not matched to a gene. CDR1 and CDR2 (germline): MNHEY, SMNVEV (reference sequence). The CDR3 sequence is 13 residues long. CDR3 coding DNA: TGTGCCAGCAAACGGGGGACAGGGAATGGCTACACCTTC. Its protein product is CASKRGTGNGYTF.